These T cell receptor beta chains were read from a single sample in a study of T cell repertoires in cytomegalovirus infection. TCRdb redid the calling of the reads with MiXCR, one entry per CDR3 protein. The table includes some 700,000 distinct CDR3 sequences, roughly 36% detected once. The specimen was PBMCs. These receptors came from a human donor in good health (CMV status not recorded). Some clones in this sample may be carry-over from other donors' samples. Both conserved end residues are part of each CDR3. Each record gives: J gene, D gene, clone size, V gene, CDR3 protein, CDR3 DNA. A D gene is named only where the DNA matches it firmly. Some rows have no size entry. The others give once, few or many, or a class for an expanded clone.

>TRBJ2-7|TRBD1|.|TRBV5-6
CASSFLGQASYEQYF
TGTGCCAGCAGCTTTCTGGGACAGGCCTCCTACGAGCAGTACTTC
>TRBJ2-5|TRBD2|few|TRBV20-1
CSATSGAVAQYF
TGCAGTGCTACTAGCGGTGCTGTGGCCCAGTACTTC
>TRBJ1-6|.|.|TRBV7-2
CASSLGTVFESPLHF
TGTGCCAGCAGCTTAGGAACAGTTTTCGAATCACCCCTCCACTTT
>TRBJ2-1|.|once|TRBV6-6
CASSYSEGGMNEQFF
TGTGCCAGCAGTTACTCGGAGGGGGGAATGAATGAGCAGTTCTTC
>TRBJ2-1|.|.|TRBV28
CASEPFGWHEQFF
TGTGCCAGCGAACCTTTCGGATGGCATGAGCAGTTCTTC
>TRBJ1-1|.|.|TRBV12-3/TRBV12-4
CASSFEGTEAFF
TGTGCCAGCAGTTTTGAAGGGACTGAAGCTTTCTTT
>TRBJ2-1|TRBD2|few|TRBV28
CASSFTSGFNEQFF
TGTGCCAGCAGTTTCACTAGCGGGTTCAATGAGCAGTTCTTC
>TRBJ1-2|.|.|TRBV7-9
CASGDWGYTF
TGTGCCAGCGGAGACTGGGGCTACACCTTC
>TRBJ2-7|TRBD2|.|TRBV27
CASSLGSSGRARQYF
TGTGCCAGTTCGCTCGGGTCTAGCGGGAGGGCCCGGCAGTACTTC
>TRBJ2-3|.|.|TRBV20-1
CSAKGSVTDTQYF
TGCAGTGCTAAGGGGAGTGTAACAGATACGCAGTATTTT
>TRBJ1-2|.|.|TRBV6-8
CASSPLYRGDLYGYTF
TGTGCCAGCAGCCCCCTCTATCGGGGCGACCTTTATGGCTACACCTTC
>TRBJ2-7|TRBD2|many|TRBV12-3/TRBV12-4
CASSLAGLAYEQYF
TGTGCCAGCAGTTTAGCAGGACTAGCCTACGAGCAGTACTTC
>TRBJ2-7|TRBD2|few|TRBV4-2
CASSPSTSGSSYEQYF
TGTGCCAGCAGCCCCTCGACTAGCGGGAGCTCCTACGAGCAGTACTTC
>TRBJ2-7|.|.|TRBV6-1
CASSLATNYEQYF
TGTGCCAGCAGTCTAGCGACTAACTACGAGCAGTACTTC
>TRBJ1-2|TRBD1|.|TRBV12-3/TRBV12-4
CASNPTGGSSGYTF
TGTGCCAGCAATCCGACAGGGGGATCTTCTGGCTACACCTTC
>TRBJ2-1|TRBD2|.|TRBV11-2
CASSSVAGVRNEQFF
TGTGCCAGCAGCTCCGTAGCGGGAGTGAGAAATGAGCAGTTCTTC
>TRBJ1-1|.|few|TRBV7-6
CASSAGRDTEAFF
TGTGCCAGCAGCGCCGGCCGGGACACTGAAGCTTTCTTT
>TRBJ2-3|TRBD1|few|TRBV4-2
CASSPRQGLKDTQYF
TGTGCCAGCAGCCCTCGACAGGGTCTGAAAGATACGCAGTATTTT
>TRBJ1-1|TRBD1|.|TRBV11-1
CASSGQDRGGRGAFF
TGTGCCAGCAGCGGACAGGACAGGGGCGGTCGAGGGGCTTTCTTT
>TRBJ1-4|.|.|TRBV28
CASSSRTPRTFLRSFLFF
TGTGCCAGCAGTTCGCGGACGCCGAGGACGTTCTTAAGGTCGTTCCTGTTTTTT
>TRBJ2-5|TRBD1|.|TRBV11-2
CASSISGTGSNF
TGTGCCAGCAGCATTTCCGGGACAGGGAGTAACTTC
>TRBJ2-6|.|few|TRBV7-6
CASNRIRAGPSGANVLTF
TGTGCCAGCAACCGAATTCGGGCCGGCCCTTCTGGGGCCAACGTCCTGACTTTC
>TRBJ1-5|.|.|TRBV10-1
CASSESRGGRPNQPQHF
TGCGCCAGCAGTGAGTCGAGGGGGGGGAGGCCGAATCAGCCCCAGCATTTT
>TRBJ1-6|.|.|TRBV7-4
CASSLPEEVGSPLQF
TGTGCCAGCAGCCTCCCGGAGGAAGTCGGCTCACCCCTCCAATTT
>TRBJ1-4|.|.|TRBV12-3/TRBV12-4
CASSLRDTSLEKLFF
TGTGCCAGCAGTCTCCGGGACACTTCATTAGAAAAACTGTTTTTT
>TRBJ2-5|TRBD2|.|TRBV4-2
CASSQTTPPAGGPSLTETQYF
TGTGCCAGCAGCCAAACTACCCCCCCAGCGGGAGGGCCCTCGTTAACCGAGACCCAGTACTTC
>TRBJ1-1|TRBD1|few|TRBV11-2
CASSPSRDRGLAFF
TGTGCCAGCAGTCCCTCCCGGGACAGGGGGCTTGCTTTCTTT
>TRBJ2-6|.|.|TRBV6-2/TRBV6-3
CASSYGRGSGANFLTF
TGTGCCAGCAGTTACGGACGGGGCTCTGGGGCCAACTTCCTGACTTTC
>TRBJ1-1|.|many|TRBV6-2/TRBV6-3
CASSWQGEAFF
TGTGCCAGCAGTTGGCAGGGTGAAGCTTTCTTT
>TRBJ1-6|.|few|TRBV27
CASRPVGVSPLHF
TGTGCCAGCAGGCCCGTCGGGGTCTCACCCCTCCACTTT
>TRBJ1-2|.|.|TRBV11-2
CASSLLRGEGDGSYGYTF
TGTGCCAGCAGCTTACTCCGCGGGGAAGGGGACGGCTCCTATGGCTACACCTTC
>TRBJ1-4|TRBD1|once|TRBV12-3/TRBV12-4
CASTQTSWTGNEKLFF
TGTGCCAGCACTCAGACTTCGTGGACAGGGAATGAAAAACTGTTTTTT
>TRBJ2-2|TRBD1|few|TRBV7-2
CASSPGQGANGELFF
TGTGCCAGCAGCCCGGGACAGGGGGCGAACGGGGAGCTGTTTTTT
>TRBJ2-1|TRBD1|.|TRBV28
CASSDFGTGVSDEQFF
TGTGCCAGCAGTGACTTCGGGACAGGGGTATCGGATGAGCAGTTCTTC
>TRBJ1-1|TRBD1|few|TRBV6-6
CASSPLPAGTGVNTEAFF
TGTGCCAGCAGTCCACTCCCAGCGGGGACAGGAGTGAACACTGAAGCTTTCTTT
>TRBJ1-2|TRBD1|.|TRBV5-6
CASSPNPDRVDGYTF
TGTGCCAGCAGCCCGAACCCCGACAGGGTGGATGGCTACACCTTC
>TRBJ1-5|.|.|TRBV24-1
CATSDLKGGVDQPQHF
TGTGCCACCAGTGATTTGAAAGGCGGGGTTGATCAGCCCCAGCATTTT
>TRBJ2-7|.|.|TRBV12-3/TRBV12-4
CASSRAHRAYEQYF
TGTGCCAGCAGTCGGGCCCACAGGGCTTACGAGCAGTACTTC
>TRBJ2-5|.|few|TRBV7-2
CASSLEAGQETQYF
TGTGCCAGCAGCTTAGAGGCAGGCCAAGAGACCCAGTACTTC
>TRBJ2-5|TRBD2|.|TRBV7-4
CASSLKSGRVETQYF
TGTGCCAGCAGCCTCAAATCGGGGAGGGTAGAGACCCAGTACTTC
>TRBJ2-3|.|few|TRBV11-2
CASSLDGGPDTQYF
TGTGCCAGCAGCTTAGATGGGGGACCAGATACGCAGTATTTT
>TRBJ1-5|.|few|TRBV28
CASGSRKTNQPQHF
TGTGCCAGCGGGTCCCGAAAGACAAATCAGCCCCAGCATTTT
>TRBJ1-1|TRBD1|few|TRBV2
CASSFGGTGGIWTEAFF
TGTGCCAGCAGTTTCGGCGGAACAGGGGGTATTTGGACTGAAGCTTTCTTT
>TRBJ2-1|TRBD2|once|TRBV7-9
CASSPRNEASGGSEQFF
TGTGCCAGCAGCCCACGTAACGAGGCTAGCGGGGGGAGTGAGCAGTTCTTC
>TRBJ2-5|TRBD1|.|TRBV5-4
CASSFTGAEETQYF
TGTGCCAGCAGCTTTACAGGGGCAGAGGAGACCCAGTACTTC
>TRBJ2-3|.|few|TRBV7-8
CASSFFPDLDSLRTDTQYF
TGTGCCAGCAGCTTTTTTCCAGACCTCGACAGCCTCCGCACAGATACGCAGTATTTT
>TRBJ1-5|.|many|TRBV7-7
CASTPAGGKCNQPQHF
TGTGCTAGCACCCCAGCGGGGGGAAAGTGCAATCAGCCCCAGCATTTT
>TRBJ2-1|.|few|TRBV29-1
CSVEATIGLLGLEQFF
TGCAGCGTTGAGGCTACAATCGGACTACTAGGCCTTGAGCAGTTCTTC
>TRBJ2-7|.|few|TRBV30
CAWRHGLTYEQYF
TGTGCCTGGAGACACGGCCTTACCTACGAGCAGTACTTC
>TRBJ1-2|.|.|TRBV27
CASSLSWGAYGYTF
TGTGCCAGCAGTTTATCGTGGGGAGCTTATGGCTACACCTTC
>TRBJ2-2|.|few|TRBV7-2
CASSLRGPGVEGASGELFF
TGTGCCAGCAGCTTAAGGGGACCTGGAGTGGAGGGCGCGTCCGGGGAGCTGTTTTTT
>TRBJ2-3|.|few|TRBV4-1
CASSQLEGKQYF
TGCGCCAGCAGCCAACTGGAGGGCAAGCAGTATTTT
>TRBJ1-5|TRBD1|many|TRBV12-3/TRBV12-4
CASSMDRNQPQHF
TGTGCCAGCAGTATGGACAGGAATCAGCCCCAGCATTTT
>TRBJ2-1|.|few|TRBV25-1
CASSGGTLLYNEQFF
TGTGCCAGCAGTGGCGGGACCCTATTATACAATGAGCAGTTCTTC
>TRBJ1-2|.|few|TRBV14
CASSPGGIIYGYTF
TGTGCCAGCAGCCCAGGCGGCATTATCTATGGCTACACCTTC
>TRBJ1-4|TRBD1|.|TRBV7-2
CASSLTRQGREKLFF
TGTGCCAGCAGCTTGACCAGACAGGGCCGGGAAAAACTGTTTTTT